This TCR beta chain was profiled in a study of identical twins. Findings and limits, study-wide: Fewer insertions were carried by abundant cord blood beta clonotypes, but none was seen in memory repertoires. There is a chance that invariant MAIT and iNKT cells partially muddied zero-insertion analyses.

This clonotype showed up many times. Its antigen is currently unknown. Germline trimming cut 2 bases from V and 0 bases from J; bases unmatched to any gene: 10. CDR3 size: 17 residues. Germline V CDR1 and CDR2: LGHNA, YNFKEQ. TCRdb fed the 5' RACE reads into MiXCR, producing one record per CDR3 protein. The data show hundreds of thousands of distinct CDR3 sequences, less than 10% seen once. The sample was also reused in another study, on yellow fever vaccine responses in identical twins. That investigation notes: Reported findings indicate that twins' vaccine T cell responses seemed partially convergent, partially personalized.

This receptor was identified in a young woman in good health. The sample was PBMCs. The chain uses TRBV4-2 and TRBJ2-7; the match to TRBD2 covers 7 bases. CDR3 sequence reads: CASSQQPGAGSSYEQYF. Written as DNA, the CDR3 is TGTGCCAGCAGCCAACAGCCCGGAGCGGGAAGCTCCTACGAGCAGTACTTC.